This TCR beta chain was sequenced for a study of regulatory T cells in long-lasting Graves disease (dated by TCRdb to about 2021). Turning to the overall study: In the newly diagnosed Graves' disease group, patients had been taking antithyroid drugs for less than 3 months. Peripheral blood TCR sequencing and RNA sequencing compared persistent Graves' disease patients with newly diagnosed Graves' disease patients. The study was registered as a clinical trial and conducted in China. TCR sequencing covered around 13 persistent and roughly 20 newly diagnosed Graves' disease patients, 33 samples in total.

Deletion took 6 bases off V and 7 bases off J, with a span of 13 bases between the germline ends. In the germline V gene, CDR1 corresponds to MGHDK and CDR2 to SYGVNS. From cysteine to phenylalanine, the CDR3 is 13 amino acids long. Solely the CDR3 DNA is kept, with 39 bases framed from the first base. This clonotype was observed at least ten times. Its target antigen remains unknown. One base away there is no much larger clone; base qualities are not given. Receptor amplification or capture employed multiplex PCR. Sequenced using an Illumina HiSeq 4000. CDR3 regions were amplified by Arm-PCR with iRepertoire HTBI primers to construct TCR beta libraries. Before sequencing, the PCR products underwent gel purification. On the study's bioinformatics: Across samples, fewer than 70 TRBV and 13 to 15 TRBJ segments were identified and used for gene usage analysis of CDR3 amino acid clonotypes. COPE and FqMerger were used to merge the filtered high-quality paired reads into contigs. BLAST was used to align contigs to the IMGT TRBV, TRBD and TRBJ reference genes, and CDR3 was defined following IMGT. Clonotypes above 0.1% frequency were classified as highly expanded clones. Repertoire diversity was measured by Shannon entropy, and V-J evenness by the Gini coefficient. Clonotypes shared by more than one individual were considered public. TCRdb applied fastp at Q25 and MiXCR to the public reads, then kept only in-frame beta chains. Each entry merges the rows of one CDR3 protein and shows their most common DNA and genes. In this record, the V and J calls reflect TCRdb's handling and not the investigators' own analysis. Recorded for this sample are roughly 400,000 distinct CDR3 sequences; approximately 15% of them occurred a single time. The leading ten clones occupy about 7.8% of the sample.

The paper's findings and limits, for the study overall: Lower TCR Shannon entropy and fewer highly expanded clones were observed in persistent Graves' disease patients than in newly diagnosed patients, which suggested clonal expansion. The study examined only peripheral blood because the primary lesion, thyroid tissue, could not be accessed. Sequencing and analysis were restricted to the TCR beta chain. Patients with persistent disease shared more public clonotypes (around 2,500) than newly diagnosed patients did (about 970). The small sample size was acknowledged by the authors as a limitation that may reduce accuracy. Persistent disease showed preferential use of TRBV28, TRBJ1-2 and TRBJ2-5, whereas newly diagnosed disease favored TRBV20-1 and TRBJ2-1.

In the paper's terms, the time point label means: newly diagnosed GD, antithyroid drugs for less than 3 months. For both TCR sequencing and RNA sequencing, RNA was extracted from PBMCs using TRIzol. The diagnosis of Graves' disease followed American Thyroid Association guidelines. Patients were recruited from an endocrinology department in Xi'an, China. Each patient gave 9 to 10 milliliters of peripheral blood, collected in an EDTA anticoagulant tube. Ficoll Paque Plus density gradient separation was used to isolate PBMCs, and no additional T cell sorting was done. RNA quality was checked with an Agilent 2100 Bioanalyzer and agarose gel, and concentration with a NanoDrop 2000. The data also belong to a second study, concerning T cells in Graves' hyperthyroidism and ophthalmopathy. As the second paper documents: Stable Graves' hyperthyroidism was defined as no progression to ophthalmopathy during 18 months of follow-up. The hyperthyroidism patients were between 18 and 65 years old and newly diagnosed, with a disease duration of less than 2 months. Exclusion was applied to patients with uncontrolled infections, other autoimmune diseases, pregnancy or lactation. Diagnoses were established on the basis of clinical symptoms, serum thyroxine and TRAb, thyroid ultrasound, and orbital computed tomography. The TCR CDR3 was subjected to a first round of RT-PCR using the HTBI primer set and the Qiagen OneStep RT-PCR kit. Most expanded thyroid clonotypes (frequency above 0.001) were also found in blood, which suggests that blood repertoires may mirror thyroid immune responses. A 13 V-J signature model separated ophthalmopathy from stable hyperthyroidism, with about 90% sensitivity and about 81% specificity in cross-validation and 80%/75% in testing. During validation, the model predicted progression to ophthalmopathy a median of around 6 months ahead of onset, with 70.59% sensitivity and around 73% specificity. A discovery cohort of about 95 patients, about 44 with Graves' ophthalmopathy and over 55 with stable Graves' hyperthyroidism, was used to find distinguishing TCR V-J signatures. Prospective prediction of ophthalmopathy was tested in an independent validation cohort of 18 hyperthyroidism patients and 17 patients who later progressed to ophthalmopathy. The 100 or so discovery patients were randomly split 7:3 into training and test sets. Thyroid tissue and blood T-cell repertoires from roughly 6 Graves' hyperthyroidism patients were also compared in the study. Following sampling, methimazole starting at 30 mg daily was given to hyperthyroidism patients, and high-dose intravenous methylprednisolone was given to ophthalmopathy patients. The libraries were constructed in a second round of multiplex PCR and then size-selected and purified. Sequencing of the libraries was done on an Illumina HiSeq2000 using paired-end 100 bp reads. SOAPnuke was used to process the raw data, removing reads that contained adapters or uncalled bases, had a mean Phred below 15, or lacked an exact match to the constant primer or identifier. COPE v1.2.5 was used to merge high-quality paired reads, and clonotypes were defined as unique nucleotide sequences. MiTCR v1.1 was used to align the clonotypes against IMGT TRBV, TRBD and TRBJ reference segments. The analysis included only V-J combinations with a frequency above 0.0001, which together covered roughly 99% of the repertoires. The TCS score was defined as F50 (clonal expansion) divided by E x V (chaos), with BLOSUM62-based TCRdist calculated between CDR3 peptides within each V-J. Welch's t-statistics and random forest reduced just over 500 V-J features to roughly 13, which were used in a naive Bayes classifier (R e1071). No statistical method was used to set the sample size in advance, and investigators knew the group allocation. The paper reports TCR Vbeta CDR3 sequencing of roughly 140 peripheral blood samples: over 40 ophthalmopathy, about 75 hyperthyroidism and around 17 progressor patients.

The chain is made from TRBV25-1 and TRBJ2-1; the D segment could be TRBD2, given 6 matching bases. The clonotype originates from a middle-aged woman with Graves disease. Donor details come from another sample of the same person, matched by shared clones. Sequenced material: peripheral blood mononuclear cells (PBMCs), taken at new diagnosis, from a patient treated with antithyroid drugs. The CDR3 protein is CASSWDFSNEQFF. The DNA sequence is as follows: TGTGCCAGCAGCTGGGACTTCTCGAATGAGCAGTTCTTC.